A selection of T cell receptor beta chains follows, all from one sample in a study of CD8 T cells in ankylosing spondylitis. In TCRdb, the 5' RACE reads were re-called with MiXCR into one record per CDR3 protein. Altogether roughly 300,000 distinct CDR3 sequences are present, 7% to 9% being singletons, with the ten largest covering approximately 15%. Sequencing was carried out using blood, either unsorted or a sorted T cell fraction (not recorded which). The source of these receptors is a male donor with ankylosing spondylitis. CDR3s include the opening cysteine and the closing phenylalanine or tryptophan. A D gene is named only where the DNA matches it firmly. A row's size may be missing; if present it is once, few, many or a size class.

size: many; D: -; J: TRBJ1-1; V: TRBV29-1; DNA: TGCGCCGGCCGGGAGGCTGGTGAAGCTTTCTTT; CDR3: CAGREAGEAFF
size: -; D: -; J: TRBJ2-7; V: TRBV6-5; DNA: TGTGCCAGCAGTTACGGCCCCAGGTTTAAGCAGTACTTC; CDR3: CASSYGPRFKQYF
size: -; D: -; J: TRBJ2-1; V: TRBV28; DNA: TGTGCCAGCAGTCTCGCGGGCCTCGGCTCGGACAATGAGCAGTTCTTC; CDR3: CASSLAGLGSDNEQFF
size: few; D: -; J: TRBJ2-1; V: TRBV7-3; DNA: TGTGCCAGCAGCTTACAGGGAGTAGGCTACAATGAGCAGTTCTTC; CDR3: CASSLQGVGYNEQFF
size: few; D: -; J: TRBJ2-2; V: TRBV15; DNA: TGTGCCACCAGCAGGGCCGGGTCCGGGGAGCTGTTTTTT; CDR3: CATSRAGSGELFF
size: -; D: -; J: TRBJ2-1; V: TRBV5-1; DNA: TGCGCCAGCAGCTTCGGGATCCAACAGGGCAATGAGCAGTTCTTC; CDR3: CASSFGIQQGNEQFF
size: -; D: -; J: TRBJ2-1; V: TRBV6-5; DNA: TGTGCCAGCCAAATCTACTACGAGCAGTTCTTC; CDR3: CASQIYYEQFF
size: few; D: -; J: TRBJ2-2; V: TRBV4-3; DNA: TGCGCCAGCAGCCAGATAGTGGACATGGACACCGGGGAGCTGTTTTTT; CDR3: CASSQIVDMDTGELFF
size: -; D: -; J: TRBJ1-1; V: TRBV5-1; DNA: TGCGCCAGCAGCTTGGATGACCCAACGGAAGCTTTCTTT; CDR3: CASSLDDPTEAFF
size: few; D: -; J: TRBJ2-5; V: TRBV5-1; DNA: TGCGCCAGCAGCTCGTCCGCCAGGGGCCCGGAGGAGACCCAGTACTTC; CDR3: CASSSSARGPEETQYF
size: many; D: -; J: TRBJ2-5; V: TRBV3-1; DNA: TGTGCCAGCAGCCAAGATTATAGGGGGCAAGAGACCCAGTACTTC; CDR3: CASSQDYRGQETQYF
size: few; D: -; J: TRBJ2-1; V: TRBV5-6; DNA: TGTGCCAGCATATCAGCTAGCACGGGGTACAATGAGCAGTTCTTC; CDR3: CASISASTGYNEQFF
size: -; D: -; J: TRBJ1-5; V: TRBV4-1; DNA: TGCGCCAGCAGCCAAGTAAATCAGCCCCAGCATTTT; CDR3: CASSQVNQPQHF
size: many; D: TRBD2; J: TRBJ2-1; V: TRBV5-6; DNA: TGTGCCAGCAGCGGGGACTACCTGTCCTACAATGAGCAGTTCTTC; CDR3: CASSGDYLSYNEQFF
size: many; D: TRBD1; J: TRBJ2-1; V: TRBV5-1; DNA: TGCGCCAGCAGCTTGGTACAGGGGGCGACCAATGAGCAGTTCTTC; CDR3: CASSLVQGATNEQFF
size: few; D: TRBD1; J: TRBJ1-2; V: TRBV6-1; DNA: TGTGCCAGCAGTGCCCGGGAGGGGACAGCACTTTCTTACTATGGCTACACCTTC; CDR3: CASSAREGTALSYYGYTF
size: -; D: -; J: TRBJ2-1; V: TRBV7-9; DNA: TGTGCCAGCAGCTCATACCGGGGCTACAATGAGCAGTTCTTC; CDR3: CASSSYRGYNEQFF
size: -; D: TRBD1; J: TRBJ2-7; V: TRBV5-1; DNA: TGCGCCAGCAGCCCAAACAGGGGGGACGCCTACGAGCAGTACTTC; CDR3: CASSPNRGDAYEQYF
size: -; D: -; J: TRBJ2-1; V: TRBV29-1; DNA: TGCAGCGTTGAAGGGCAGTTCTTC; CDR3: CSVEGQFF
size: many; D: TRBD1; J: TRBJ1-6; V: TRBV5-1; DNA: TGCGCCAGCACCACAGGGGATTCACCCCTCCACTTT; CDR3: CASTTGDSPLHF
size: -; D: -; J: TRBJ1-6; V: TRBV14; DNA: TGTGCCAGCAGCCAAGGTCCCGGGGTACCCCTCCACTTT; CDR3: CASSQGPGVPLHF
size: many; D: TRBD1; J: TRBJ2-7; V: TRBV20-1; DNA: TGCAGTGCTAAGAGGGGGCGACCCGACGAGCAGTACTTC; CDR3: CSAKRGRPDEQYF
size: few; D: -; J: TRBJ2-1; V: TRBV29-1; DNA: TGCAGCGTTGTCCGGCTTTCGACGGATGAGCAGTTCTTC; CDR3: CSVVRLSTDEQFF
size: few; D: -; J: TRBJ2-5; V: TRBV7-2; DNA: TGTGCAACCAGTAGGGTGAGGCAAGAGACCCAGTACTTC; CDR3: CATSRVRQETQYF
size: -; D: TRBD1; J: TRBJ2-5; V: TRBV18; DNA: TGTGCCAGCTCACCAACAGGGGTCGTCCAAGAGACCCAGTACTTC; CDR3: CASSPTGVVQETQYF
size: -; D: -; J: TRBJ2-2; V: TRBV7-9; DNA: TGTGCCAGCAGCATCGGGACACCCAGGACCGGGGAGCTGTTTTTT; CDR3: CASSIGTPRTGELFF
size: many; D: -; J: TRBJ2-3; V: TRBV12-3/TRBV12-4; DNA: TGTGCCAGCAGACGTGACAGAGGAGGTCCGTCTAGCACAGATACGCAGTATTTT; CDR3: CASRRDRGGPSSTDTQYF
size: many; D: TRBD2; J: TRBJ2-1; V: TRBV9; DNA: TGTGCCAGCAGCGTAGGTAGCCTAGCGGGGGCCAATGAGCAGTTCTTC; CDR3: CASSVGSLAGANEQFF
size: -; D: TRBD2; J: TRBJ2-1; V: TRBV24-1; DNA: TGTGCCACCAGTGATGGGACTAGTGGGGATGAGCAGTTCTTC; CDR3: CATSDGTSGDEQFF
size: -; D: -; J: TRBJ1-1; V: TRBV28; DNA: TGTGCCAGCATTGCCTACCGTCACACTGAAGCTTTCTTT; CDR3: CASIAYRHTEAFF
size: many; D: -; J: TRBJ2-1; V: TRBV3-1; DNA: TGTGCCAGCAGCCGTGGCGCCCCTAGCTCCTACAATGAGCAGTTCTTC; CDR3: CASSRGAPSSYNEQFF
size: -; D: TRBD2; J: TRBJ2-1; V: TRBV7-2; DNA: TGTGCCAGCAGCTTAGTACGTCTAGCGGGCCATGAGCAGTTCTTC; CDR3: CASSLVRLAGHEQFF
size: many; D: TRBD2; J: TRBJ2-5; V: TRBV2; DNA: TGTGCCAGCGTCCGACTAGCAGTTGAAGAGACCCAGTACTTC; CDR3: CASVRLAVEETQYF
size: few; D: TRBD1; J: TRBJ2-3; V: TRBV4-1; DNA: TGCGCCAGCAGCCCGAGGGACAGTTCGGCAGATACGCAGTATTTT; CDR3: CASSPRDSSADTQYF
size: -; D: -; J: TRBJ2-3; V: TRBV2; DNA: TGTGCCAGCAGTGACCCAGCAAGGACAGATACGCAGTATTTT; CDR3: CASSDPARTDTQYF
size: many; D: -; J: TRBJ2-2; V: TRBV7-9; DNA: TGTGCCAGCATCCGGACGGAGAGCACCGGGGAGCTGTTTTTT; CDR3: CASIRTESTGELFF
size: -; D: -; J: TRBJ1-1; V: TRBV3-1; DNA: TGTGCCAGCAGCCAAGGAATAAACGGATTCGCTTTT; CDR3: CASSQGINGFAF
size: many; D: TRBD2; J: TRBJ2-1; V: TRBV6-2/TRBV6-3; DNA: TGTGCCAGCAGTTCAAGCGGGAGCGTCCGGGATGAGCAGTTCTTC; CDR3: CASSSSGSVRDEQFF
size: -; D: -; J: TRBJ1-2; V: TRBV14; DNA: TGTGCCAGCAGCCAAGGATTGTCTCGGATAGGCTACACCTTC; CDR3: CASSQGLSRIGYTF
size: -; D: TRBD2; J: TRBJ2-3; V: TRBV20-1; DNA: TGCAGTGTACCTAGCGGTGCCACAGATACGCAGTATTTT; CDR3: CSVPSGATDTQYF
size: many; D: TRBD1; J: TRBJ2-2; V: TRBV20-1; DNA: TGCAGTGCTAGTAAGGGGGCGGACACCGGGGAGCTGTTTTTT; CDR3: CSASKGADTGELFF
size: -; D: -; J: TRBJ1-1; V: TRBV5-1; DNA: TGCGCCAGCAGCTTGGAGCGGGGGTTAGTGACTGAAGCTTTCTTT; CDR3: CASSLERGLVTEAFF
size: -; D: TRBD1; J: TRBJ2-7; V: TRBV27; DNA: TGTGCCAGCAGTTCGACGACCGGGACAGGGGGCTTCGAGCAGTACTTC; CDR3: CASSSTTGTGGFEQYF
size: -; D: TRBD1; J: TRBJ1-2; V: TRBV19; DNA: TGTGCCAGTAGTCAATCCGGGACAGGGCTCTATGGCTACACCTTC; CDR3: CASSQSGTGLYGYTF
size: -; D: -; J: TRBJ2-1; V: TRBV5-1; DNA: TGCGCCAGCAGCTCAGGGGCCTTCGGGTACAATGAGCAGTTCTTC; CDR3: CASSSGAFGYNEQFF
size: few; D: -; J: TRBJ2-2; V: TRBV4-2; DNA: TGTGCCAGCAGCCAAGGACGTGGGCAGAATACCCTCGGGGAGCTGTTTTTT; CDR3: CASSQGRGQNTLGELFF
size: few; D: TRBD1; J: TRBJ2-1; V: TRBV7-3; DNA: TGTGCCAGCAGCCGCCGACAGGGGGGCTCCTACAATGAGCAGTTCTTC; CDR3: CASSRRQGGSYNEQFF
size: -; D: TRBD1; J: TRBJ2-3; V: TRBV5-1; DNA: TGCGCCAGCAGCTCGGACAGGGCCGCAGATACGCAGTATTTT; CDR3: CASSSDRAADTQYF
size: few; D: -; J: TRBJ2-1; V: TRBV6-5; DNA: TGTGCCAGCAGTTACTCGATTCGGACCCTGACAAAGAATGAGCAGTTCTTC; CDR3: CASSYSIRTLTKNEQFF
size: few; D: -; J: TRBJ2-7; V: TRBV28; DNA: TGTGCCAGCAGCGGGACCCGCTCCTACGAGCAGTACTTC; CDR3: CASSGTRSYEQYF
size: -; D: -; J: TRBJ1-1; V: TRBV25-1; DNA: TGTGCCAGCAGTGCACCGGGGTGGACTGAAGCTTTCTTT; CDR3: CASSAPGWTEAFF
size: many; D: -; J: TRBJ2-7; V: TRBV29-1; DNA: TGCAGCGTTGTTGGGGGCTCCTACGAGCAGTACTTC; CDR3: CSVVGGSYEQYF
size: -; D: -; J: TRBJ2-1; V: TRBV6-5; DNA: TGTGCCAGCAGTTACAAGGCAGGAGATAGGAATGAGCAGTTCTTC; CDR3: CASSYKAGDRNEQFF
size: -; D: TRBD1; J: TRBJ1-4; V: TRBV6-5; DNA: TGTGCCAGCAGTTACGGGACCTGGACAGGGAGACTTCTGGGACTGTTTTTT; CDR3: CASSYGTWTGRLLGLFF
size: many; D: TRBD1; J: TRBJ2-1; V: TRBV11-2; DNA: TGTGCCAGCAGCTTCTACGGGGACAGTGCCCAGGATGAGCAGTTCTTC; CDR3: CASSFYGDSAQDEQFF
size: many; D: -; J: TRBJ1-1; V: TRBV9; DNA: TGTGCCAGCAGCGAGACACATCACAACACTGAAGCTTTCTTT; CDR3: CASSETHHNTEAFF
size: few; D: -; J: TRBJ2-5; V: TRBV28; DNA: TGTGCCAGTCTCGGAGGGATGTGGGAGACCCAGTACTTC; CDR3: CASLGGMWETQYF
size: -; D: -; J: TRBJ2-3; V: TRBV10-3; DNA: TGTGCCTCGACCGCGGAGGGGATGGTCACAGATACGCAGTATTTT; CDR3: CASTAEGMVTDTQYF
size: -; D: -; J: TRBJ2-7; V: TRBV7-9; DNA: TGTGCCAGCAGTCCCAGGAGCTCGTTTCATTACGAGCAGTACTTC; CDR3: CASSPRSSFHYEQYF